This T cell receptor (beta chain) was sequenced for a study of cytomegalovirus exposure and HLA in healthy donors. The PCR had 60 Vbeta and 13 Jbeta primers. The assay was immunoSEQ multiplex PCR, and TCRdb's table has in-frame clones only and misses some. Here the sample spans some 200,000 clones, 9.5% being singletons. Germline V gives CDR1 SGHTA, CDR2 FQGNSA. Trimming removed 3 bases from V and 9 bases from J, with 18 bases in between. CDR3 length equals 15 residues. This receptor was obtained from a woman under 40 in good health and CMV-seropositive. Source material: PBMCs. The chain uses TRBV7-2 and TRBJ1-5; D may be TRBD1 (5 bases). The CDR3 region has the DNA TGTGCCAGCAGCTTTCGACCAGGGTCCTCAAGGCCCCAGCATTTT. This gives the protein CASSFRPGSSRPQHF.